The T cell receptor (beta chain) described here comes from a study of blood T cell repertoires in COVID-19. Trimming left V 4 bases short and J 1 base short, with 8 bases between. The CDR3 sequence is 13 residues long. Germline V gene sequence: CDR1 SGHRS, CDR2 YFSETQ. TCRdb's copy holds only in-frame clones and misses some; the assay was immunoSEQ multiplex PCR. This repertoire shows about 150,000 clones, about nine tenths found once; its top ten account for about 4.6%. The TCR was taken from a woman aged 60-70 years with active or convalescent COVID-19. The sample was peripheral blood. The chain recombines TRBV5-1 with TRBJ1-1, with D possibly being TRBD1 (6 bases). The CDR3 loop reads CASSRTENTEAFF. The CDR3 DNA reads TGCGCCAGCAGCAGGACAGAGAACACTGAAGCTTTCTTT. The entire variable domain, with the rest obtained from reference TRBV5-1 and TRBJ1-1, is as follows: KAGVTQTPRYLIKTRGQQVTLSCSPISGHRSVSWYQQTPGQGLQFLFEYFSETQRNKGNFPGRFSGRQFSNSRSEMNVSTLELGDSALYLCASSRTENTEAFFGQGTRLTVV.